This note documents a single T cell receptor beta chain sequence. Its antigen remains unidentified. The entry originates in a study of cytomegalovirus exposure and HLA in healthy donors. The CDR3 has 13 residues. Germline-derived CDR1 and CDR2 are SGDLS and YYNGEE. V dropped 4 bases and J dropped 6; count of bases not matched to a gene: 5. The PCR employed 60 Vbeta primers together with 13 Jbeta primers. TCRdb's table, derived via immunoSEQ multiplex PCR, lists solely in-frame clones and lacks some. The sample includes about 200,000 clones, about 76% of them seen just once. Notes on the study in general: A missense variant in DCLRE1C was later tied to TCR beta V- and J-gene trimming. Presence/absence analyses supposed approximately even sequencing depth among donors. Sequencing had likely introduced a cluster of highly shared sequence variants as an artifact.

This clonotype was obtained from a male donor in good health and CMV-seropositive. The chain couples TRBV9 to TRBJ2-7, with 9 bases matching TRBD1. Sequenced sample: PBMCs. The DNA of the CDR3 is TGTGCCAGCAGCTTCGGACAGGGGCGCGAGCAGTACTTC. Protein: CASSFGQGREQYF.